This entry is about one T cell receptor beta chain. The repertoire was sequenced with immunoSEQ multiplex PCR; TCRdb's copy has only in-frame clones and lacks some. The sample lists 190,000 or so clones, approximately 62% occurring once. Germline CDR1 reads SGHTA; CDR2 reads FQGNSA. The CDR3 consists of 14 residues. V was clipped by 3 bases and J by 2 bases, with 11 bases between them. The data originate from a study of shared clonotypes between healthy human individuals. The receptor was derived from a young man in good health. The sequenced sample was memory CD4+ T cells sorted from blood. The sample's subset: CD45RA-negative fraction. This chain links TRBV7-2 with TRBJ2-7; a weak D match, TRBD2 (5 bases). CDR3 bases: TGTGCCAGCAGCTTTGGTAGCGCAACCTACGAGCAGTACTTC. As protein: CASSFGSATYEQYF.